The 32 T cell receptor beta chains below come from one sample, sequenced in a study of tumor-infiltrating lymphocytes in primary liver carcinoma. Co-extraction of both nucleic acids (RNA and DNA) used 20-30 mg of unsorted bulk tissue. Using a constant-region primer together with ProtoScript II reverse transcriptase, TCR beta cDNA was made from 450 to 600 ng of total RNA. Researchers made the TCR beta libraries by running three nested multiplex PCR rounds with slightly modified ARM-PCR. Both of the initial two PCR rounds ran for nine to ten cycles and employed TRBV1-TRBV30 forward primers alongside a C-beta reverse primer. Each CDR3 protein gets one entry after TCRdb re-called the multiplex PCR reads with MiXCR. The sample has under 25,000 distinct CDR3 sequences, around 77% seen once; the top ten hold 32%. The sample consisted of liver tumor tissue from sampling region 5. As to subset: tumor region T5, tumor centre. All receptors come from a woman under 40 with primary liver carcinoma and hepatitis B virus infection.

To note about this clonotype: One end of the junction fails to match germline, which may point to a read error. The chain has TRBV7-8 and TRBJ2-7, with D maybe TRBD1 (5 bases). The length of the CDR3 is 14 residues. Germline CDR1 and CDR2: SGHVS and FQNEAQ. CDR3 amino acids: CASTLDVRQYEQYF. The DNA for the CDR3 is TGTGCCAGCACCTTAGATGTCAGACAGTACGAGCAGTACTTC.

This chain uses TRBV7-9 with TRBJ2-2, with D maybe TRBD1 (5 bases). The CDR3 has 13 amino acids. In germline, CDR1 is SEHNR, CDR2 FQNEAQ (reference sequence). Here the CDR3 DNA reads TGTGCTGGCAGTAGGGGGAACACCGGGGAGCTGTTTTTT. Translation: CAGSRGNTGELFF.

As regards this clonotype: One junction end disagrees with the germline gene, perhaps due to a read error. The chain has TRBV29-1 and TRBJ2-1; D perhaps matches TRBD2 (5 bases). The CDR3 consists of 14 residues. Germline V gives CDR1 SQVTM, CDR2 ANQGSEA. CDR3: CSAAGLADYSEQFF. The DNA for the CDR3 is TGCAGCGCCGCCGGGCTAGCAGACTACAGTGAGCAGTTCTTC.

This clonotype was found a few times. The CDR3 does not end in the conserved phenylalanine or tryptophan, so this is likely a read error. The chain recombines TRBV5-8 with TRBJ2-1; D unclear. The V gene's germline CDR1 is SGHTS and CDR2 YDEGEE. CDR3 length: 13 amino acids. The V end lost 0 bases, the J end lost 7 bases, and 8 bases lay between the germline ends. The CDR3 reads CASSLDSGNEQFL. Written as DNA, the CDR3 is TGTGCCAGCAGCTTGGACAGTGGTAATGAGCAGTTCTTA.

As for this clonotype: At one end the junction does not follow the germline gene, possibly because of a read error. The V and J genes are TRBV5-4 and TRBJ2-7, with 10 bases identical to TRBD2. CDR1 and CDR2 from the germline V gene are SGHNT and YYREEE (reference sequence). This CDR3 comprises 15 residues. In DNA form, the CDR3 reads TGTGTCAGCAGCTCCAGAGCTAGCGGGAGTTACGAGCAGTACTTC. This translates into CVSSSRASGSYEQYF.

Turning to this clonotype: An end of the junction does not agree with germline; a read error may underlie this. The V call is TRBV10-3, the J call TRBJ2-1; 8 bases match TRBD2. Germline V gene data show CDR1 as ENHRY and CDR2 as SYGVKD. The CDR3 is made up of 16 amino acids. DNA for the CDR3: TGTGTCATCAGTGAGTCCGCAGCGGGAGCCTACATTGAGCAGTTCTTC. This sequence encodes CVISESAAGAYIEQFF.

A remark on this clonotype: Here the CDR3 omits its conserved ending phenylalanine or tryptophan, so a read error is the likely source. The chain has TRBV5-1 and TRBJ2-1; unclear D gene. Trimming removed 2 bases at V and 6 bases at J, with 18 bases between. The CDR3 runs 16 residues. Germline V lookup: CDR1 SGHRS, CDR2 YFSETQ. CDR3 amino acids: CASSFAISPGSNEQFI. In nucleotides, the CDR3 is TGCGCCAGCAGCTTTGCGATATCCCCCGGGTCCAATGAGCAGTTCATC.

This clonotype was counted only a few times. The chain employs TRBV5-6 and TRBJ2-1; 8 positions match TRBD2. The CDR3 extends over 12 amino acids. Germline V gives CDR1 SGHDT, CDR2 YYEEEE. Trimming cost V 6 bases and J 10 bases; bases outside gene matches: 6. DNA of the CDR3: TGTGCCAGCAATGTTAGCGGGGAGGAGCAGTTCTTC. It translates to CASNVSGEEQFF. Full variable domain (remainder filled in from reference TRBV5-6 and TRBJ2-1): DAGVTQSPTHLIKTRGQQVTLRCSPKSGHDTVSWYQQALGQGPQFIFQYYEEEERQRGNFPDRFSGHQFPNYSSELNVNALLLGDSALYLCASNVSGEEQFFGPGTRLTVL.

Turning to this clonotype: This may be a read error, as it is one base from a much larger clone. This rearrangement joins TRBV9 to TRBJ2-5; no clear D. The CDR3 length is 14 residues. Germline CDR1 SGDLS, CDR2 YYNGEE. V shed 4 bases and J shed 2 bases, with 12 bases lying between them. Written as DNA, the CDR3 is TGTGCCAGCAGCCGCCGGAAGGTTCAAGAGACCCAGTACTTC. Its protein product is CASSRRKVQETQYF. Full variable domain (outside the CDR3, taken from reference TRBV9 and TRBJ2-5): DSGVTQTPKHLITATGQRVTLRCSPRSGDLSVYWYQQSLDQGLQFLIQYYNGEERAKGNILERFSAQQFPDLHSELNLSSLELGDSALYFCASSRRKVQETQYFGPGTRLLVL.

Points on this clonotype: The CDR3 carries no conserved terminal phenylalanine or tryptophan, so it likely arises from a read error. The V call is TRBV11-2, the J call TRBJ2-3; TRBD1 might be the D (8 bases). Germline V gives CDR1 SGHAT, CDR2 FQNNGV. The CDR3 totals 16 residues. DNA of the CDR3: TGTGCCAGTAGCTGGACTCGACAGGGGAGGGGACATACGCAGTATTCT. Amino acids: CASSWTRQGRGHTQYS.

This clonotype is judged medium-sized. This chain links TRBV5-4 with TRBJ2-3; 8 bases match TRBD2. V gave up 6 bases and J gave up 5 bases; unmatched junction bases: 2. Per the germline V gene, CDR1 is SGHNT and CDR2 is YYREEE (reference sequence). This CDR3 has 12 amino acids. CDR3 loop: CASKSGGDTQYF. The CDR3 DNA reads TGTGCCAGCAAAAGCGGGGGAGATACGCAGTATTTT.

The rearrangement uses TRBV29-1 and TRBJ2-1; no reliable D call. The CDR3 sequence is 13 residues long. Germline CDR1 SQVTM, CDR2 ANQGSEA. The CDR3 sequence is CSAARAASDEQFF. In DNA form, the CDR3 reads TGCAGTGCCGCCCGGGCTGCTTCGGATGAGCAGTTCTTC.

As to this clonotype: Relative to the germline gene, one junction end is altered; a read error may explain this. This chain links TRBV7-8 with TRBJ1-4; TRBD1 aligns across 8 bases. Germline V gene data show CDR1 as SGHVS and CDR2 as FQNEAQ. The CDR3 has 15 residues. The CDR3 sequence: CVSSSDRGKSEKPFF. CDR3 sequence (DNA): TGTGTCAGCAGCTCCGACAGGGGTAAATCTGAAAAACCGTTTTTT.

Concerning this clonotype: A read error is possible here, since a much larger clone lies one base away. In this CDR3 the conserved last residue, phenylalanine or tryptophan, is missing, so a read error is likely. The rearrangement links TRBV6-5 to TRBJ2-7; 8 bases agree with TRBD2. Unmatched junction bases numbered 11, after V lost 11 bases and J lost 2 bases. Germline lookup yields CDR1 MNHEY and CDR2 SVGAGI. CDR3 length: 14 residues. The CDR3 bases are TGTGCCTCCAGGCCGGAGGGACTAGCCTACGAGCAGTACATC. It translates to CASRPEGLAYEQYI.

A remark on this clonotype: The junction does not match germline at one end; this may be a read error. The chain joins TRBV11-1 to TRBJ2-6; D could derive from TRBD1 or TRBD2 (5 bases each). Germline CDR1 is SGHAT and CDR2 is FQDESV (reference sequence). The CDR3 is 13 amino acids. The DNA of the CDR3 is TGTGTCAGTTCACCCTCTGGGACCAACATCCTGACTTTC. It codes for CVSSPSGTNILTF.

Comment on this clonotype: Because the CDR3 is missing its conserved closing phenylalanine or tryptophan, this is likely a read error. The genes are TRBV5-4 and TRBJ1-2; tentative D call: TRBD1 (6 bases). The CDR3 contains 14 residues. V dropped 8 bases and J dropped 2 bases, with 16 bases sitting between them. The germline CDR1 and CDR2 sequences are SGHNT and YYREEE (reference sequence). This CDR3 reads CARSYQGNNYGYTL. The CDR3 coding sequence is TGTGCCAGGAGTTACCAGGGGAACAACTATGGCTACACCCTC.

As to this clonotype: The junction departs from germline at one end; a sequencing error may be responsible. The chain recombines TRBV28 with TRBJ2-7; D ambiguous. The CDR3 is 13 amino acids. The germline V gene has CDR1 MDHEN and CDR2 SYDVKM. DNA of the CDR3: TGTGCCAGCTGTTTAGGAACAGTCTACGGGCAGTACTTC. It encodes CASCLGTVYGQYF.

This clonotype is judged large. The chain has TRBV28 and TRBJ2-1; TRBD2 matches at 11 bases. The CDR3 is made up of 14 amino acids. From germline, CDR1 is MDHEN and CDR2 SYDVKM. The V segment lost 6 bases and the J segment 5 bases; nucleotides outside the gene matches: 3. In DNA form, the CDR3 reads TGTGCCAGCAGGGGGACTAGCGGCGACAATGAGCAGTTCTTC. Translated: CASRGTSGDNEQFF.

Points on this clonotype: Likely a read error: the CDR3 ends without its conserved phenylalanine or tryptophan. No DNA is shown, since the ends of the CDR3 on it are uncertain; the CDR3 is the one TCRdb lists. The rearrangement links TRBV6-5 to TRBJ2-5; the listed D gene, TRBD1, was not tested against the DNA. Germline loops: CDR1 MNHEY, CDR2 SVGAGI. A total of 13 residues make up the CDR3, ends included. The CDR3 spells CASSTDMGLTQHS.

Worth noting for this clonotype: The CDR3 ends on some other residue instead of the conserved phenylalanine or tryptophan, so this is likely a read error. No DNA is shown, since the ends of the CDR3 on it are uncertain; the CDR3 is the one TCRdb lists. The chain recombines TRBV11-2 with TRBJ2-5. The CDR3 has 13 amino acids, counting both end residues. Germline CDR1 and CDR2: SGHAT and FQNNGV. CDR3 amino acids: CASSLWRQETHYS.

The rearrangement joins TRBV4-3 to TRBJ2-1, with D unresolved. The CDR3 covers 14 residues. Germline V gene lookup returns CDR1 LGHNA and CDR2 YSLEER. V was cut by 3 bases and J by 8 bases, with 14 bases left in between. The CDR3 bases are TGCGCCAGCAGCCATACAGAGTTAGTCTATGAGCAGTTCTTC. Encoded protein: CASSHTELVYEQFF.

On this clonotype: The junction differs from germline at one of its ends, possibly a read error. This chain uses TRBV5-6 with TRBJ2-3, with D possibly matching TRBD2 (5 bases). Germline V gives CDR1 SGHDT, CDR2 YYEEEE. The CDR3 sequence is 16 residues long. The CDR3 DNA sequence: TGTGCCATCAGCTGGACCGGGGTAGTGAGCACAGATACGCAGTATTTT. Translated: CAISWTGVVSTDTQYF.

This clonotype has at least ten counts. One end of the junction fails to match germline, which may point to a read error. The gene calls are TRBV12-3 or TRBV12-4 and TRBJ2-5, with TRBD2 as a possible D gene (6 bases). This CDR3 is 15 amino acids long. The DNA for the CDR3 is TGTGCGAGCAGCACCTATTCCGGGAGCGAAGAGACCCAGTACTTC. It encodes CASSTYSGSEETQYF.

Comments on this clonotype: No conserved phenylalanine or tryptophan is present at the end of the CDR3, so a read error is the likely explanation. The DNA is omitted, as the CDR3 cannot be located on it reliably, and the CDR3 follows TCRdb's listing. This chain joins TRBV4-3 and TRBJ2-3; TRBD2 is the table's D call and was not checked against the DNA. CDR1 and CDR2 from the germline V gene are LGHNA and YSLEER. Inclusive of both ends, the CDR3 amounts to 21 amino acids. The CDR3 is CASIQDPLTSGRAVTTDTRYY.

For this clonotype: An end of the junction differs from the germline gene, which may be a read error. The chain is built from TRBV11-1 and TRBJ2-2; perhaps TRBD1 as D (5 bases). The CDR3 spans 16 residues. Germline lookup yields CDR1 SGHAT and CDR2 FQDESV (reference sequence). The CDR3 reads CAGSRVMARVSRELFF. In DNA, the CDR3 is TGTGCCGGCAGCAGGGTTATGGCGAGAGTGTCCAGGGAGCTGTTTTTT.

This clonotype was observed at least ten times. The chain is built from TRBV9 and TRBJ1-5, with TRBD1 as a possible D gene (6 bases). The CDR3 extends over 13 amino acids. Germline V CDR1 and CDR2: SGDLS, YYNGEE. Trimming shortened V by 3 bases and J by 6 bases, and 10 bases separated the two germline ends. The CDR3 is CASSEGVGQPQHF. CDR3 in DNA: TGTGCCAGCAGCGAGGGGGTCGGTCAGCCCCAGCATTTT.

Regarding this clonotype: An end of the junction differs from the germline gene, which may be a read error. The chain combines TRBV4-3 with TRBJ1-2, with D possibly matching TRBD1 (5 bases). This CDR3 is built from 20 residues. The germline CDR1 and CDR2 sequences are LGHNA and YSLEER. The CDR3 coding sequence is TGCGCCAGGAGCCAAGGCGAGGGAAGGGGAAGGACCGCTACTAACTATGGCTACACCTTC. Its protein is CARSQGEGRGRTATNYGYTF.

About this clonotype itself: Likely a read error: the CDR3 ends without its conserved phenylalanine or tryptophan. This sequence joins TRBV11-1 and TRBJ2-2, with D tentatively TRBD2 (6 bases). The CDR3 covers 16 residues. Per germline, CDR1 SGHAT and CDR2 FQDESV (reference sequence). V gave up 5 bases and J gave up 9 bases, with 22 bases separating them. The CDR3 nucleotides read TGTGCCAGCAGCAGGGTTATGACGGGAGTGTCCTGGGAGCTGTTTCTT. Protein: CASSRVMTGVSWELFL.

The chain employs TRBV28 and TRBJ2-5; perhaps D is TRBD1 or TRBD2 (5 bases each). The CDR3 spans 14 residues. Trimming removed 3 bases at V and 5 bases at J, with 13 bases between. From germline, CDR1 is MDHEN and CDR2 SYDVKM. CDR3 sequence reads: CASSFPRGGETQYF. As DNA, the CDR3 is TGTGCCAGCAGTTTCCCAAGGGGCGGGGAGACCCAGTACTTC.

Of note for this clonotype: Compared with germline, one end of the junction differs, possibly owing to a read error. The V gene is TRBV4-2, the J gene TRBJ2-7, with TRBD2 matching over 7 bases. Germline CDR1 and CDR2: LGHNA and YNFKEQ. The CDR3 contains 17 residues. The CDR3 here is CANCQETHWDYRYEQHF. The CDR3 DNA sequence: TGTGCCAACTGCCAAGAAACACACTGGGACTACCGTTACGAGCAGCACTTC.

As regards this clonotype: Compared with germline, one end of the junction differs, possibly owing to a read error. The chain carries TRBV4-3 and TRBJ2-1; D is possibly TRBD2 (5 bases). The CDR3 length is 16 residues. The germline V gene has CDR1 LGHNA and CDR2 YSLEER. CDR3 region: CAGSQDPGSSYNEQFF. CDR3 coding DNA: TGCGCCGGCAGCCAAGATCCGGGAAGCTCATACAATGAGCAGTTCTTC.

In regard to this clonotype: At one boundary the junction diverges from the germline segment, which might be a read error. This sequence joins TRBV24-1 and TRBJ2-1, with D maybe TRBD1 (6 bases). Germline V gene sequence: CDR1 KGHDR, CDR2 SFDVKD. CDR3 length: 13 residues. CDR3 in amino acids: CGTRDTSYNEQFF. CDR3 sequence (DNA): TGTGGCACCAGGGACACTTCCTACAATGAGCAGTTCTTT.